The clone carrying this TCR beta chain was seen more than once but under ten times. This sample stems from a study of blood T cell repertoires in COVID-19. About the research overall: The cDNA or gDNA used as material had been derived from T cells, B-cell-depleted T cells, or PBMCs.

CDR3 length: 14 residues. Germline V gene lookup returns CDR1 SNHLY and CDR2 FYNNEI. J gave up 9 bases and V 6 bases, and 8 bases lay outside the gene matches. Seattle's enrolled individuals joined amid active infection and were then monitored longitudinally. Per the authors' pipeline: From reference gene primer amplification, estimates of nucleated cell counts were derived. Produced via immunoSEQ multiplex PCR; TCRdb's table is partial and in-frame only. The D gene and trimming were derived from the DNA, and the V and J assignments and clone size from that table. The data show 90,000 or so clones, with around 90% seen just once and 6.5% to 8.5% held by the top ten.

This sequence originates from a man aged 18 to 30 with COVID-19, enrolled during active disease. The sequenced sample was peripheral blood. The chain recombines TRBV2 with TRBJ1-6, with 7 bases matching TRBD1. Here the CDR3 reads CASRDRVGTSPLHF. For the CDR3, the DNA is TGTGCCAGCAGAGACAGGGTTGGTACTTCACCCCTCCACTTT.